This passage covers 25 T cell receptor beta chains from one sample sequenced in a study of Ad26.COV2.S vaccination and SARS-CoV-2 variants. Treatment noted: some 19 received Ad26.COV2.S at low or high dose, single or two shots; 5 received placebo; per-sample allocation not given. Vaccine and placebo recipients were sampled on day 63 after the first injection. This table comes from immunoSEQ multiplex PCR, and its TCRdb copy is limited to in-frame clones, with some not included. The repertoire holds about 480,000 clones, with 87% as singletons. Sequenced here: peripheral blood, sampled in a trial of Ad26.COV2.S vaccine versus placebo. The receptor source for this set is a person between 18 and 65 years old who received the Ad26.COV2.S COVID-19 vaccine or a placebo.

CDR3 in amino acids: CASSLPGMSSYNEQFF. CDR3 DNA: TGTGCCAGCAGCCTGCCAGGGATGAGCTCCTACAATGAGCAGTTCTTC. The chain uses TRBV4-2 and TRBJ2-1; D possibly corresponds to TRBD1 (5 bases). V lost 4 bases, J lost 0 bases, and 13 bases lay in between. The CDR3 is made up of 16 amino acids. Germline V gene data show CDR1 as LGHNA and CDR2 as YNFKEQ.

The chain joins TRBV28 to TRBJ2-7; no clear D. The germline V and J ends were trimmed by 6 bases and 2 bases, with 14 bases remaining between them. The CDR3 loop spans 14 amino acids. Germline V CDR1 and CDR2: MDHEN, SYDVKM. The CDR3 here is CASRATRSTYEQYF. Here the CDR3 DNA reads TGTGCCAGCAGGGCGACGAGGTCAACCTACGAGCAGTACTTC.

The chain employs TRBV7-2 and TRBJ2-7; 10 nucleotides match TRBD2. CDR1 is SGHTA and CDR2 is FQGNSA in the germline V gene. The CDR3 is 16 amino acids. The V segment lost 6 bases and the J segment 5 bases; nucleotides outside the gene matches: 13. CDR3 amino acids: CASSLYSGRYIDEQYF. The CDR3, as DNA: TGTGCCAGCAGTTTATATAGCGGGAGGTATATCGACGAGCAGTACTTC.

V and J are TRBV19 and TRBJ2-5, with a tentative D call TRBD2 (7 bases). Trimming removed 6 bases from V and 9 bases from J, with 20 bases in between. Germline V gene sequence: CDR1 LNHDA, CDR2 SQIVND (reference sequence). CDR3 length: 14 residues. The CDR3 is CASSHRAPGGAQYF. The CDR3 DNA reads as TGTGCCAGTAGCCACAGGGCCCCTGGGGGGGCCCAGTACTTC.

This sequence joins TRBV28 and TRBJ1-4; D uncertain. V lost 2 bases and J 4 bases, leaving 8 bases between the germline ends. The CDR3 runs 14 residues. The V gene's germline CDR1 is MDHEN and CDR2 SYDVKM. The CDR3 here is CASSLAGFNEKLFF. The CDR3 nucleotides read TGTGCCAGCAGTTTAGCGGGGTTTAATGAAAAACTGTTTTTT.

This chain connects TRBV5-1 to TRBJ1-1; D remains unclear. This CDR3 has 13 residues. CDR1 and CDR2 from the germline V gene are SGHRS and YFSETQ. Trimming pared 4 bases from V and 2 bases from J, leaving 9 bases between. The CDR3 DNA reads as TGCGCCAGCAGCCCCCTAATTAACACTGAAGCTTTCTTT. Protein sequence: CASSPLINTEAFF.

V usage is TRBV5-1 and J usage is TRBJ2-1; D call uncertain. CDR3 length: 13 residues. V shed 1 base and J shed 7 bases, with 9 bases lying between them. Germline CDR1 SGHRS, CDR2 YFSETQ. CDR3 DNA: TGCGCCAGCAGCTTGCTCCAAGAAAATGAGCAGTTCTTC. This gives the protein CASSLLQENEQFF.

The rearrangement links TRBV5-1 to TRBJ1-2; 8 bases agree with TRBD1. Germline trimming cut 4 bases from V and 5 bases from J; bases unmatched to any gene: 10. Germline V gene lookup returns CDR1 SGHRS and CDR2 YFSETQ. This CDR3 has 15 amino acids. DNA of the CDR3: TGCGCCAGCAGCACACCGGGACAGGAGACGTATGGCTACACCTTC. It is translated as CASSTPGQETYGYTF.

The J gene is TRBJ2-5, the V gene TRBV19; possible D gene TRBD2, 5 bases. The length of the CDR3 is 14 residues. The germline gives CDR1 LNHDA, CDR2 SQIVND (reference sequence). Trimming removed 5 bases from V and 5 bases from J, with 15 bases in between. CDR3 amino acids: CASSGQVGAETQYF. The CDR3 coding sequence is TGTGCCAGTAGTGGGCAGGTGGGAGCGGAGACCCAGTACTTC.

J is TRBJ2-7 and V is TRBV6-2 or TRBV6-3; TRBD1 might be the D (5 bases). The CDR3 has 12 residues. The germline gives CDR1 MNHEY, CDR2 SVGEGT. Trimming shortened V by 5 bases and J by 3 bases, and 8 bases separated the two germline ends. The CDR3 DNA is TGTGCCAGCAGTCCAGGGTTCTACGAGCAGTACTTC. The encoded protein is CASSPGFYEQYF.

The chain couples TRBV28 to TRBJ1-5, with 8 bases identical to TRBD1. V was pared by 5 bases and J by 3 bases, with 6 bases of the junction left unmatched. This CDR3 contains 15 residues. Per germline, CDR1 MDHEN and CDR2 SYDVKM. The CDR3 coding sequence is TGTGCCAGCAGTCCCCAGGGGGCTACCAATCAGCCCCAGCATTTT. It translates to CASSPQGATNQPQHF.

The chain employs TRBV9 and TRBJ2-1; the match to TRBD2 covers 8 bases. Trimming removed 3 bases from V and 2 bases from J; junction bases left unmatched: 7. The germline CDR1 and CDR2 sequences are SGDLS and YYNGEE. This CDR3 region has 16 residues. As DNA, the CDR3 is TGTGCCAGCAGCGGAGGAGCGGGAGTAACCTACAATGAGCAGTTCTTC. This encodes CASSGGAGVTYNEQFF.

This clone has only one observation. The chain uses TRBV20-1 and TRBJ2-5; D unclear. The V end lost 7 bases, the J end lost 1 base, and 7 bases lay between the germline ends. The V gene's germline CDR1 is DFQATT and CDR2 SNEGSKA (reference sequence). This CDR3 has 11 residues. The CDR3 loop is CSGPFQETQYF. CDR3 sequence (DNA): TGCAGTGGGCCCTTCCAAGAGACCCAGTACTTC.

The chain joins TRBV6-2 or TRBV6-3 to TRBJ1-5, with D tentatively TRBD1 (6 bases). V lost 2 bases, J lost 1 base, and 18 bases lay in between. The CDR3 totals 18 residues. In germline, CDR1 is MNHEY, CDR2 SVGEGT. The CDR3 protein is CASSYTKGEGGSNQPQHF. In nucleotides, the CDR3 is TGTGCCAGCAGTTACACCAAAGGCGAGGGGGGAAGCAATCAGCCCCAGCATTTT.

J is TRBJ1-1 and V is TRBV6-5; tentatively, D is TRBD1 (6 bases). V lost 6 bases and J 6 bases, leaving 11 bases between the germline ends. Looked up from germline, CDR1 is MNHEY and CDR2 is SVGAGI. There are 12 residues in the CDR3. This chain's CDR3 is CASSQTGSEAFF. CDR3 nucleotide sequence: TGTGCCAGCAGCCAAACAGGGTCTGAAGCTTTCTTT.

V and J are TRBV29-1 and TRBJ1-1, with a weak D call TRBD1 (5 bases). The CDR3 runs to 13 residues. Trimming cost V 6 bases and J 0 bases, with 11 bases left between them. Germline V gene sequence: CDR1 SQVTM, CDR2 ANQGSEA. The DNA of the CDR3 is TGCAGCGTCGCGGGACTTATGAACACTGAAGCTTTCTTT. This gives the protein CSVAGLMNTEAFF.

The chain carries TRBV5-5 and TRBJ2-1, with unresolved D. V was cut by 0 bases and J by 10 bases, with 5 bases left in between. The CDR3 has 11 residues. Germline V lookup: CDR1 SGHKS, CDR2 YYEKEE (reference sequence). The CDR3 DNA reads as TGTGCCAGCAGCTTGGGCGTAGAGCAGTTCTTC. Translating it yields CASSLGVEQFF.

The J gene is TRBJ1-6, the V gene TRBV4-3, with unresolved D. CDR1 LGHNA and CDR2 YSLEER come from the germline V gene. V gave up 1 base and J gave up 7 bases, with 5 bases separating them. The CDR3 has 13 residues. This chain's CDR3 is CASSQVGNSPLHF. Written as DNA, the CDR3 is TGCGCCAGCAGCCAAGTGGGGAATTCACCCCTCCACTTT.

This chain joins TRBV15 and TRBJ2-1; D possibly corresponds to TRBD2 (6 bases). This CDR3 has 13 amino acids. Germline CDR1 reads LNHNV; CDR2 reads YYDKDF (reference sequence). V lost 0 bases and J lost 9, with 9 bases in between. CDR3 region: CATSRDPTSEQFF. CDR3 nucleotides: TGTGCCACCAGCAGAGATCCGACTAGTGAGCAGTTCTTC.

The rearrangement links TRBV12-5 to TRBJ2-3; 12 nucleotides line up with TRBD2. CDR3 length: 16 residues. J was trimmed by 5 bases and V by 1 base; bases with no gene match: 4. Germline V lookup: CDR1 LGHNT, CDR2 FRNRAP. CDR3 DNA sequence: TGTGCTAGTGGTTTGGCCGGACTAGCGGGAAAAGATACGCAGTATTTT. Its protein product is CASGLAGLAGKDTQYF.

The chain links TRBV7-9 to TRBJ2-1; 7 nucleotides match TRBD2. The V and J ends lost 5 bases and 4 bases, in that order; junction bases with no gene match: 11. The CDR3 spans 16 residues. From germline, CDR1 is SEHNR and CDR2 FQNEAQ (reference sequence). Here the CDR3 DNA reads TGTGCCAGCAGCCCCTCTAGCCTAGCGGCTTACAATGAGCAGTTCTTC. Translating it yields CASSPSSLAAYNEQFF.

As DNA, the CDR3 is TGTGCCAGCAGCTCTTCACGCACAGGGATCCACGAGCAGTACTTC. It yields the protein CASSSSRTGIHEQYF. This chain connects TRBV7-8 to TRBJ2-7, with a possible D match to TRBD1 (6 bases). Germline-derived CDR1 and CDR2 are SGHVS and FQNEAQ. The CDR3 totals 15 residues. V was shortened by 4 bases and J by 5 bases, with 18 bases between the two germline ends.

The chain combines TRBV6-5 with TRBJ1-4, with unresolved D. CDR1 and CDR2 (germline): MNHEY, SVGAGI. V was pared by 6 bases and J by 8 bases, with 16 bases between. The length of the CDR3 is 14 residues. CDR3 DNA: TGTGCCAGCAGAGCCCGACGGGGATACGAAAAACTGTTTTTT. It is translated as CASRARRGYEKLFF.

The CDR3 loop reads CASSLSPWYQPQHF. CDR3 in DNA: TGTGCCAGCAGTTTATCCCCTTGGTATCAGCCCCAGCATTTT. V gene TRBV27 combines with J gene TRBJ1-5; D uncertain. V dropped 0 bases and J dropped 5 bases, with 8 bases sitting between them. Germline CDR1 and CDR2: MNHEY and SMNVEV (reference sequence). The CDR3 runs to 14 residues.

This rearrangement joins TRBV27 to TRBJ2-1; D is unresolved. CDR3 length: 15 amino acids. Germline lookup yields CDR1 MNHEY and CDR2 SMNVEV (reference sequence). Trimming removed 6 bases at V and 0 bases at J, with 12 bases between. CDR3 region: CASRPDIRSYNEQFF. Here the CDR3 DNA reads TGTGCCAGCAGGCCCGACATTCGCTCCTACAATGAGCAGTTCTTC.